The following is a T cell receptor beta chain sequence with its context. Its antigen is not identified. The V segment lost 6 bases and the J segment 6 bases; nucleotides outside the gene matches: 8. The germline CDR1 and CDR2 sequences are SGHNT and YYREEE (reference sequence). The CDR3 has 13 amino acids. These data are taken from a study of beta chain features in type 1 diabetes. The study, taken as a whole, reports: Insertions at VDJ junctions were less frequent in type 1 diabetes patients. These patients also deleted more nucleotides at the same junctions. For patients and controls alike, PCR might favor shorter templates to the same degree. Significant though moderate, a shortening of TCRB CDR3s appeared in all four CD4+ subsets of Type 1 diabetes patients.

The entirety of the isolated RNA underwent reverse transcription, so expressed TCRB transcripts were sequenced. Sequencing was performed with immunoSEQ multiplex PCR; in TCRdb, only in-frame clones are kept and a portion is missing. The table has about 400,000 clones, approximately 12% seen once; the top ten hold about 0.01%. Cells sorted by CD45RO/CCR7/CD25/CD127/CD95/CD27 comprised CD4+ naive, central memory, regulatory and stem cell-like memory cells. Purity exceeding 95% was reached by all sorted populations. The material sequenced was naive CD4+ T cells from blood. The TCR originated in a woman aged 18 to 35 with type 1 diabetes. V gene TRBV5-4 combines with J gene TRBJ1-2; 7 bases map to TRBD1. The CDR3 spells CASNRPGGNGYTF. CDR3 DNA sequence: TGTGCCAGCAACAGACCAGGGGGAAATGGCTACACCTTC. Drawing the rest from reference TRBV5-4 and TRBJ1-2, the complete variable domain is ETGVTQSPTHLIKTRGQQVTLRCSSQSGHNTVSWYQQALGQGPQFIFQYYREEENGRGNFPPRFSGLQFPNYSSELNVNALELDDSALYLCASNRPGGNGYTFGSGTRLTVV.